The 2 T cell receptor beta chains below come from one sample, sequenced in a study of CD8 T cells in ankylosing spondylitis (dated by TCRdb to about 2017). Their target antigens are unknown. Results the study describes overall, beyond this receptor: A TCR beta motif of several highly homologous amino acid variants appeared characteristic of blood from ankylosing spondylitis patients.

Library prep was done by 5' RACE. TCRdb names Illumina HiSeq 2500 as the instrument used. TCRdb trimmed public reads at Q25 via fastp, called clones via MiXCR and kept in-frame beta chains. For every CDR3 protein sequence, its rows merge into one entry that carries the most common genes and DNA. The sample contains hundreds of thousands of distinct CDR3 sequences, roughly 26% of them found a single time. 0.75% to 0.9% of the sample goes to the ten largest clones. Material for sequencing was blood, either unsorted or a sorted T cell fraction (not recorded which). Receptors were obtained from a male donor with ankylosing spondylitis.

For the CDR3, the DNA is TGTGCCACCAGTGACTCTACTCTTCGGGTGGGGGAGCAGTTCTTC. Protein: CATSDSTLRVGEQFF. The chain links TRBV24-1 to TRBJ2-1; no firm D call. This CDR3 is built from 15 residues. Germline assignment: CDR1 KGHDR and CDR2 SFDVKD. Deletions cut 4 bases from V and 10 bases from J, with 19 bases between.

The chain joins TRBV4-1 to TRBJ2-1; 9 nucleotides agree with TRBD1. J was trimmed by 0 bases and V by 4 bases; bases with no gene match: 4. The germline CDR1 and CDR2 sequences are MGHRA and YSYEKL. The CDR3 is 16 amino acids. The CDR3 nucleotides are TGCGCCAGCAGCCCGCTGGACAGGGGCTCCTACAATGAGCAGTTCTTC. The encoded protein is CASSPLDRGSYNEQFF.